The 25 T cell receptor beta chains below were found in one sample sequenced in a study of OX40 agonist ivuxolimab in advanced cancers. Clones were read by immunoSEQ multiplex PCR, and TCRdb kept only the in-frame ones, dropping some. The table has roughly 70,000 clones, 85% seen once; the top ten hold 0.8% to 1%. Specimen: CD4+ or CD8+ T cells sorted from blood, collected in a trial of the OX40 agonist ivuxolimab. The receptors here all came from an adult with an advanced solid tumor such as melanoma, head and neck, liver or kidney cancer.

The CDR3 sequence is CASSYSGKSNQPQHF. CDR3 coding DNA: TGTGCCAGCAGTTACTCAGGCAAATCCAATCAGCCCCAGCATTTT. The chain uses TRBV6-5 and TRBJ1-5, with D uncertain. This CDR3 has 15 amino acids. The germline V gene encodes CDR1 MNHEY and CDR2 SVGAGI. Trimming shortened V by 0 bases and J by 3 bases, and 9 bases separated the two germline ends.

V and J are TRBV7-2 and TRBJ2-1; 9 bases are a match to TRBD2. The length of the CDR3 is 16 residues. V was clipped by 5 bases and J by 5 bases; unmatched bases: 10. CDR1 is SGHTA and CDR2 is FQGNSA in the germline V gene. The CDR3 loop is CASSLQRLAVNNEQFF. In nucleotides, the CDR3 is TGTGCCAGCAGCCTCCAACGACTAGCGGTCAACAATGAGCAGTTCTTC.

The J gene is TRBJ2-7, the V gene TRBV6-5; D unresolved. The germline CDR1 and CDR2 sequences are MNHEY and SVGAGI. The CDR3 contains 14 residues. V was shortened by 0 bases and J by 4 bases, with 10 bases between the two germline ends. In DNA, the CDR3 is TGTGCCAGCAGTTACTCGAGGTCCCAGTACGAGCAGTACTTC. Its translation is CASSYSRSQYEQYF.

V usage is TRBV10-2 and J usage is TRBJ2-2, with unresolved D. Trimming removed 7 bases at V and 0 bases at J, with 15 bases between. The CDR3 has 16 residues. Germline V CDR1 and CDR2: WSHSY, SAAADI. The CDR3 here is CASIMAAFANTGELFF. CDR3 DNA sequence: TGCGCCAGCATAATGGCTGCGTTCGCGAACACCGGGGAGCTGTTTTTT.

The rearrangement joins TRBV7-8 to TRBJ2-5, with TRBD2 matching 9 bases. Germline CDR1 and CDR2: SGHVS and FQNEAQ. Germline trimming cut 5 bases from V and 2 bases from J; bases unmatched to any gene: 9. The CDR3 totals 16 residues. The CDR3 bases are TGTGCCAGCAGCCCTCGCGCTAGCGGGGTACAAGAGACCCAGTACTTC. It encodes CASSPRASGVQETQYF.

CDR3 loop: CAWSVLIGGPAKNIQYF. The DNA for the CDR3 is TGTGCCTGGAGTGTACTGATCGGAGGGCCAGCCAAAAACATTCAGTACTTC. The chain combines TRBV30 with TRBJ2-4; TRBD2 is a possible D gene (6 bases). CDR1 and CDR2 from the germline V gene are GTSNPN and SVGIG (reference sequence). This CDR3 contains 17 residues. The V end lost 0 bases, the J end lost 0 bases, and 15 bases lay between the germline ends.

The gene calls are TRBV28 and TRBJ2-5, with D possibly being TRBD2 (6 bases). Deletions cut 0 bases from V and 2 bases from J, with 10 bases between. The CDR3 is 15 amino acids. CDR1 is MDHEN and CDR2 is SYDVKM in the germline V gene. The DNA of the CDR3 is TGTGCCAGCAGTTTATGGGCGGGACGACAAGAGACCCAGTACTTC. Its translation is CASSLWAGRQETQYF.

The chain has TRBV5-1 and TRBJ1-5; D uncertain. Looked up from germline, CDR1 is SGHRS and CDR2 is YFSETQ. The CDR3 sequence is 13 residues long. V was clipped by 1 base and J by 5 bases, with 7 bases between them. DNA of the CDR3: TGCGCCAGCAGCTTGACAGCGGATCAGCCCCAGCATTTT. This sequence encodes CASSLTADQPQHF.

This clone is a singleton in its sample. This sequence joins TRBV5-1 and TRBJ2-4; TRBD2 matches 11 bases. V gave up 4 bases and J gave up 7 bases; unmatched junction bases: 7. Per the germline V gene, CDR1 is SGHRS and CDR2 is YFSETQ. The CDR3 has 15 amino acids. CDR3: CASSELAGGGNIQYF. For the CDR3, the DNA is TGCGCCAGCAGCGAGCTAGCGGGGGGAGGTAACATTCAGTACTTC.

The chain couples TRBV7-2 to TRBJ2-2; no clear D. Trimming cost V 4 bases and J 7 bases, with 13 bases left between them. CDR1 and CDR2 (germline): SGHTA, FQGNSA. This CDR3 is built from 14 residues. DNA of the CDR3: TGTGCCAGCAGCTCGGACCCGAAGGTCGGGGAGCTGTTTTTT. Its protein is CASSSDPKVGELFF.

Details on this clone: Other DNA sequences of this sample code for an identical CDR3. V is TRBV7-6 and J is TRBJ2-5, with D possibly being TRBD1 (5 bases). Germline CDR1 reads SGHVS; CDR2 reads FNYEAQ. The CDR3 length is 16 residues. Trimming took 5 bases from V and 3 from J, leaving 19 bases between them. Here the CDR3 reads CASSPLYGQGKETQYF. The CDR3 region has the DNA TGTGCCAGCAGCCCTCTTTATGGGCAGGGTAAAGAGACCCAGTACTTC.

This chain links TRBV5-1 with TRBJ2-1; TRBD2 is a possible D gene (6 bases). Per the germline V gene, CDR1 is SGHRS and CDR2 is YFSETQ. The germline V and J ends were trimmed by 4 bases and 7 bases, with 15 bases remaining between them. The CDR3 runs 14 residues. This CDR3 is CASSPPWGTNEQFF. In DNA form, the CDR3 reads TGCGCCAGCAGCCCCCCTTGGGGGACTAATGAGCAGTTCTTC.

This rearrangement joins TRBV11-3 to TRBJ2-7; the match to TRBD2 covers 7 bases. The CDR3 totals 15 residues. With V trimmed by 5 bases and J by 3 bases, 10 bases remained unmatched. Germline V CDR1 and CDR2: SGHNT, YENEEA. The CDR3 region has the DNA TGTGCCAGCAGCAAGTGGGTGGGGGGGGACTACGAGCAGTACTTC. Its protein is CASSKWVGGDYEQYF.

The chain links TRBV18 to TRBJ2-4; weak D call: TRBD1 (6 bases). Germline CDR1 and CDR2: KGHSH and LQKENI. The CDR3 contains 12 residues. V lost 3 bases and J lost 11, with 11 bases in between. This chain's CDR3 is CASSPDQGFQYF. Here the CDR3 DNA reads TGTGCCAGCTCACCCGACCAGGGGTTTCAGTACTTC. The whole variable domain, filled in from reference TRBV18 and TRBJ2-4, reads NAGVMQNPRHLVRRRGQEARLRCSPMKGHSHVYWYRQLPEEGLKFMVYLQKENIIDESGMPKERFSAEFPKEGPSILRIQQVVRGDSAAYFCASSPDQGFQYFGAGTRLSVL.

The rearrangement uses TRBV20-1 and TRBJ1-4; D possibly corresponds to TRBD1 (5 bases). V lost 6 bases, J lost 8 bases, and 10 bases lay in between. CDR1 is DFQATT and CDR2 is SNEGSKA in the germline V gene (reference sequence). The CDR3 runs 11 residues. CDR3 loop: CSATKGEKLFF. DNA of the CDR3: TGCAGTGCAACGAAGGGGGAAAAACTGTTTTTT.

The CDR3 nucleotides read TGTGCCAGCAGCCTAGGACAGGTGGGGGAGCAGTACTTC. Its translation: CASSLGQVGEQYF. The chain has TRBV11-2 and TRBJ2-7, with 7 bases identical to TRBD1. The CDR3 spans 13 residues. Per the germline V gene, CDR1 is SGHAT and CDR2 is FQNNGV. Trimming cost V 5 bases and J 7 bases; bases outside gene matches: 8. The entire variable domain, with the rest obtained from reference TRBV11-2 and TRBJ2-7, is as follows: EAGVAQSPRYKIIEKRQSVAFWCNPISGHATLYWYQQILGQGPKLLIQFQNNGVVDDSQLPKDRFSAERLKGVDSTLKIQPAKLEDSAVYLCASSLGQVGEQYFGPGTRLTVT.

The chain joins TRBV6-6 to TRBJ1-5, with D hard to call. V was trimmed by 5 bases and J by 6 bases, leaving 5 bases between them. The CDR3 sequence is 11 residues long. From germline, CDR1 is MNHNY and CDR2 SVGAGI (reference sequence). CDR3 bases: TGTGCCAGCAGTGCCGGTCAGCCCCAGCATTTT. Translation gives CASSAGQPQHF.

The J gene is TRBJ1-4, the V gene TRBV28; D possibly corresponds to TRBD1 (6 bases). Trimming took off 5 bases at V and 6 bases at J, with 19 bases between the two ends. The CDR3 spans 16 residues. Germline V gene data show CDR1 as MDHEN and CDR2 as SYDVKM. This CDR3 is CASSPPGGADYEKLFF. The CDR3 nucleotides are TGTGCCAGCAGTCCGCCCGGGGGCGCGGATTATGAAAAACTGTTTTTT.

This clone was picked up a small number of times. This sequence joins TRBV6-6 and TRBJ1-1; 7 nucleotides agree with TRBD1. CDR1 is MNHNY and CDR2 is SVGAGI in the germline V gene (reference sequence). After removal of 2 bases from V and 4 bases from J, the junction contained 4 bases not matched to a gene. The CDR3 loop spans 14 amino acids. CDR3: CASSYTGQSTEAFF. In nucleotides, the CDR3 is TGTGCCAGCAGTTACACGGGACAGAGCACTGAAGCTTTCTTT.

The CDR3 region is CASSLPQGGGTEAFF. The CDR3 DNA follows: TGTGCCAGCAGTTTACCGCAGGGAGGTGGTACTGAAGCTTTCTTT. The chain recombines TRBV28 with TRBJ1-1, with D perhaps matching TRBD1 (5 bases). The CDR3 sequence is 15 residues long. The germline CDR1 and CDR2 sequences are MDHEN and SYDVKM. V was trimmed by 2 bases and J by 5 bases, leaving 15 bases between them.

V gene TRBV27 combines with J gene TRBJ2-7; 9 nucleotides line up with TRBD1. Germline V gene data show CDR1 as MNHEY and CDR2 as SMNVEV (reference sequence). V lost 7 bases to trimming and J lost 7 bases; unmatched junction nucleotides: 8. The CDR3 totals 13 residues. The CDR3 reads CASISTGGREQYF. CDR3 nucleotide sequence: TGTGCCAGCATCTCGACAGGGGGGCGAGAGCAGTACTTC.

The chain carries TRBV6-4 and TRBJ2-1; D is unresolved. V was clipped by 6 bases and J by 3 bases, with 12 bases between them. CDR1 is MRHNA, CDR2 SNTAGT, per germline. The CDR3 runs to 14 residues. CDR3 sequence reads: CASSLGPYYNEQFF. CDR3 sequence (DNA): TGTGCCAGCAGCCTCGGACCGTACTACAATGAGCAGTTCTTC.

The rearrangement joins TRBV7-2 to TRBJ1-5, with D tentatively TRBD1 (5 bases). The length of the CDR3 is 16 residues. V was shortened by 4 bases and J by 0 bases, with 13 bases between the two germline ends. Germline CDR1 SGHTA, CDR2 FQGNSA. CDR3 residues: CASSSTPGYSNQPQHF. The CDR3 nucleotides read TGTGCCAGCAGCTCAACCCCAGGGTATAGCAATCAGCCCCAGCATTTT.

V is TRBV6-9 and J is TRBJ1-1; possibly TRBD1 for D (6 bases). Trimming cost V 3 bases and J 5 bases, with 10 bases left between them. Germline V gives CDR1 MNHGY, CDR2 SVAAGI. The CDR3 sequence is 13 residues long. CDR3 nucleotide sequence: TGTGCCAGCAGTTACGAAGGGGGGACTGAAGCTTTCTTT. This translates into CASSYEGGTEAFF.

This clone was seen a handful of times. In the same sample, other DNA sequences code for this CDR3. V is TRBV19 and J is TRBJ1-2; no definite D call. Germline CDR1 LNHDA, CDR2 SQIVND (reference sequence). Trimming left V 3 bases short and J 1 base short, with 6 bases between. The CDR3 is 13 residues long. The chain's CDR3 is CASSMRVNYGYTF. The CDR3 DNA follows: TGTGCCAGTAGTATGCGGGTTAACTATGGCTACACCTTC.